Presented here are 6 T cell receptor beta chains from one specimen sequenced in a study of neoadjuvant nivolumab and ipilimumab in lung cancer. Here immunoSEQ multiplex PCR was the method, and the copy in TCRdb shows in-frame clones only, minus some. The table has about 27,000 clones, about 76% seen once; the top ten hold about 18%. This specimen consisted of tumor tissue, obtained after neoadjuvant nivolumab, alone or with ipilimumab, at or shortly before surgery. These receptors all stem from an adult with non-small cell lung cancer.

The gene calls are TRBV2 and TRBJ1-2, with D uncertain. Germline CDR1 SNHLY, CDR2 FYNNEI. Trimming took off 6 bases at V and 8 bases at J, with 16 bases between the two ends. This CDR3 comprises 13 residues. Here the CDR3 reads CASRLGSTVGYTF. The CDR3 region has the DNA TGTGCCAGCAGGCTGGGTTCCACCGTGGGCTACACCTTC.

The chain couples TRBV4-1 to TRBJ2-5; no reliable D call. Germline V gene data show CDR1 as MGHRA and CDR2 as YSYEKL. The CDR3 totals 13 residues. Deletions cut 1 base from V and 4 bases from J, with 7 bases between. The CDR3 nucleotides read TGCGCCAGCAGCCAAGGCAGAACAGAGACCCAGTACTTC. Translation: CASSQGRTETQYF.

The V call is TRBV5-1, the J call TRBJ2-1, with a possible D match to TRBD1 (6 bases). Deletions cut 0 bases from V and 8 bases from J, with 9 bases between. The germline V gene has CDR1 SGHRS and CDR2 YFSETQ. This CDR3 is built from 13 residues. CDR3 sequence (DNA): TGCGCCAGCAGCTTGGTGACAGGTGATGAGCAGTTCTTC. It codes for CASSLVTGDEQFF.

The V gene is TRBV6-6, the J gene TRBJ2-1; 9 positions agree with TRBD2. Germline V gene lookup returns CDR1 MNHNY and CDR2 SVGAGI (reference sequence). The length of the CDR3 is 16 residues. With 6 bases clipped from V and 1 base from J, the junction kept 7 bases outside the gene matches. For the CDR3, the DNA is TGTGCCAGCAGGACTGGCGGGGGGGATTCCTACAATGAGCAGTTCTTC. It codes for CASRTGGGDSYNEQFF.

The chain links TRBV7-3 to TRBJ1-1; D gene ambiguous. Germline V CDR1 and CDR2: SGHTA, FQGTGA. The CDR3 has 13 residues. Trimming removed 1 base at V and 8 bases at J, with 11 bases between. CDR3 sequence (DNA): TGTGCCAGCAGCTTAAAAGGCGGGCGAGAAGCTTTCTTT. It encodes CASSLKGGREAFF. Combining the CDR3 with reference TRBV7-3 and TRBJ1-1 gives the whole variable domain GAGVSQTPSNKVTEKGKYVELRCDPISGHTALYWYRQSLGQGPEFLIYFQGTGAADDSGLPNDRFFAVRPEGSVSTLKIQRTERGDSAVYLCASSLKGGREAFFGQGTRLTVV.

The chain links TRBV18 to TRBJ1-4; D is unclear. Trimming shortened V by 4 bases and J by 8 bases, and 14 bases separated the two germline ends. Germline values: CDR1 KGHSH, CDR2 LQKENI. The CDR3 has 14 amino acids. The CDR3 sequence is CASSQGFLREKLFF. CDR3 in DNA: TGTGCCAGCTCACAGGGTTTCTTACGCGAAAAACTGTTTTTT.